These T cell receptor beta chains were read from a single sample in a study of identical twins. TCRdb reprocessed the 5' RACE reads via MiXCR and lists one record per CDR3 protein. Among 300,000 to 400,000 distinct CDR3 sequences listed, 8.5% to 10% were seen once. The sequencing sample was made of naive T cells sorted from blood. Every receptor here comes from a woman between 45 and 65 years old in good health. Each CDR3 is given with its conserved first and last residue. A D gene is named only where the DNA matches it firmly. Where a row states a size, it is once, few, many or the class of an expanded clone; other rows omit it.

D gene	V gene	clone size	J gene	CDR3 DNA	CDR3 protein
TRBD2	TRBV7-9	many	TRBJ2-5	TGTGCCAGCAGCTTCCCCGGGACTAGTGGTGAGACCCAGTACTTC	CASSFPGTSGETQYF
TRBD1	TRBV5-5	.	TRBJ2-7	TGTGCCAGCAGCTCGACAGGGCGGGTCTACGAGCAGTACTTC	CASSSTGRVYEQYF
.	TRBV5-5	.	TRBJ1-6	TGTGCCAGCAGCTTGTTGTTTGACAGCAATTCACCCCTCCACTTT	CASSLLFDSNSPLHF
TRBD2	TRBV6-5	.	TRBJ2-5	TGTGCCAGCAGTACCGTGTCTAGCGGGAGGAGGGAGACCCAGTACTTC	CASSTVSSGRRETQYF
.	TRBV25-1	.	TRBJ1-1	TGTGCCAGCAGTGCCCTGACGGTGAACACTGAAGCTTTCTTT	CASSALTVNTEAFF
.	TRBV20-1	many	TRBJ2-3	TGCAGTGCCCCATCACTAGTGACTAGCACAGATACGCAGTATTTT	CSAPSLVTSTDTQYF
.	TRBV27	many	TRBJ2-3	TGTGCCAGCAGTTTATACCCCGGGAGCACAGATACGCAGTATTTT	CASSLYPGSTDTQYF
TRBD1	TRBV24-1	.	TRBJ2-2	TGTGCCACCAGTGACCCGGGACAGGGTAGCGCGTTCACCGGGGAGCTGTTTTTT	CATSDPGQGSAFTGELFF
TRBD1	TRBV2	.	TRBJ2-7	TGTGCCAGCAGTCGGGACAGGGGACACGAGCAGTACTTC	CASSRDRGHEQYF
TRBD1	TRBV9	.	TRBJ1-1	TGTGCCAGCGGAAATCAGGGGGCGGACACTGAAGCTTTCTTT	CASGNQGADTEAFF
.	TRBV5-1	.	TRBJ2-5	TGCGCCAGCAGCGGCTTAACAGGGCCACAAGAGACCCAGTACTTC	CASSGLTGPQETQYF
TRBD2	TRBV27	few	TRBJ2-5	TGTGCCAGCAGTTTCGCGGGGGGGACCCAGTACTTC	CASSFAGGTQYF
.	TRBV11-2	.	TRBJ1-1	TGTGCCAGCCGGGACACCTTGAACACTGAAGCTTTCTTT	CASRDTLNTEAFF
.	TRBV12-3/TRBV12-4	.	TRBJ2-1	TGTGCCAGCAGTGCGGACAGCGGGGTTGAGCAGTTCTTC	CASSADSGVEQFF
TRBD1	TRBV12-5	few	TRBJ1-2	TGTGCTAGTGGTTTGGAGTCAGGGGGGAGTATATACTATGGCTACACCTTC	CASGLESGGSIYYGYTF
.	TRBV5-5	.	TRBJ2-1	TGTGCCAGCAGCTTGGGGCAGGGCAGGTCCTACAATGAGCAGTTCTTC	CASSLGQGRSYNEQFF
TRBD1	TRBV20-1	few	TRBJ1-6	TGCAGTGCTAGGGGACAGGGGCAATCACCCCTCCACTTT	CSARGQGQSPLHF
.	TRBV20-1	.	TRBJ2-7	TGCAGTGCCCTCCGGGCCGACGGGTACGAGCAGTACTTC	CSALRADGYEQYF
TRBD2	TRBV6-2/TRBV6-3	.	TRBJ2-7	TGTGCCAGCAGTCTTAGCGGGAGGGCATTGGTCGAGCAGTACTTC	CASSLSGRALVEQYF
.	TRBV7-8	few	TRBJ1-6	TGTGCCAGCAGCTTAGCGATGGATTCACCCCTCCACTTT	CASSLAMDSPLHF
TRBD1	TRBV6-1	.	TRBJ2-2	TGTGCCAGCTTGACCGGGACAGGGGTTTCCGGGGAGCTGTTTTTT	CASLTGTGVSGELFF
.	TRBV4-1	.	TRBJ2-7	TGCGCCAGCAGCCAAGATGATTTTGACGAGCAGTACTTC	CASSQDDFDEQYF
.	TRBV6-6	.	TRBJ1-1	TGTGCCAGCAGTCTCAATCAGGGAGCTTTCTTT	CASSLNQGAFF
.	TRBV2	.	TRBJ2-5	TGTGCCAGCAGTGGGGCCGAGGGCGAGACCCAGTACTTC	CASSGAEGETQYF
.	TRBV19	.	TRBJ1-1	TGTGCCAGTAATGTCAGGGGGAACACTGAAGCTTTCTTT	CASNVRGNTEAFF
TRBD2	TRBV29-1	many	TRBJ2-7	TGCAGCGTTTCTGGACTAGCGGGGCCCAGACCCTCCTACGAGCAGTACTTC	CSVSGLAGPRPSYEQYF
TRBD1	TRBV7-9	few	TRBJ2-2	TGTGCCAGCGTGACAGGGGACCACACCGGGGAGCTGTTTTTT	CASVTGDHTGELFF
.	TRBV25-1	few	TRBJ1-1	TGTGCCAGCAGTTTAAACCGGGGTAACCGGGGTGAAGCTTTCTTT	CASSLNRGNRGEAFF
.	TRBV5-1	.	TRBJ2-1	TGCGCCAGCAGCCCGGACTCCAGCGTCCCCAATGAGCAGTTCTTC	CASSPDSSVPNEQFF
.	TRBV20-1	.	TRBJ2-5	TGCAGTGCCACGACGGGGACCGCAGCAGAGACCCAGTACTTC	CSATTGTAAETQYF
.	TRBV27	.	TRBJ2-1	TGTGCCAGCAGCCAGGGACATCTTCTCTACAATGAGCAGTTCTTC	CASSQGHLLYNEQFF
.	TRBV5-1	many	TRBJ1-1	TGCGCCAGCAGCTTGGCCCCAAGCAGTGGCACTGAAGCTTTCTTT	CASSLAPSSGTEAFF
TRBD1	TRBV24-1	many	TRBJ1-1	TGTGCCACCAGTGATCCGACAGGGGGGAACACTGAAGCTTTCTTT	CATSDPTGGNTEAFF
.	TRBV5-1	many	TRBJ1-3	TGCGCCAGCAGCTTGATGAATGGAAACACCATATATTTT	CASSLMNGNTIYF
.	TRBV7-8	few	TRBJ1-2	TGTGCCAGCAGCTTAGCTAGGGGCCCTAATAACTATGGCTACACCTTC	CASSLARGPNNYGYTF
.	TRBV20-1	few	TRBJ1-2	TGCAGTGCTCTCCCGGCCGGGGCCTACTATGGCTACACCTTC	CSALPAGAYYGYTF
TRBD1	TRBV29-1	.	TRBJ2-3	TGCAGCGTCGGACAGGGCCCCATCGGGACAGATACGCAGTATTTT	CSVGQGPIGTDTQYF
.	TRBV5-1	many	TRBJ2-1	TGCGCCAGCAGCTTGGCGAGGAATTGGGGTGAGCAGTTCTTC	CASSLARNWGEQFF
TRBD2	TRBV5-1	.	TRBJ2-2	TGCGCCAGCAGCTTGCGCTTGACTAGCGGGAGTGGGGCCAACACCGGGGAGCTGTTTTTT	CASSLRLTSGSGANTGELFF
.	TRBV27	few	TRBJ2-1	TGTGCCAGCCGGGGGGGACAGGCATACAATGAGCAGTTCTTC	CASRGGQAYNEQFF
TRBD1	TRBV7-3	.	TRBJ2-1	TGTGCCAGCAGACAGACAGGGGGTCGGGAGCAGTTCTTC	CASRQTGGREQFF
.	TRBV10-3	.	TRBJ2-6	TGTGCCATCAAGGGGAGCTCTGGGGCCAACGTCCTGACTTTC	CAIKGSSGANVLTF
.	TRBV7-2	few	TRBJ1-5	TGTGCCAGCAGCTATCGAGGGCTGAGCAATCAGCCCCAGCATTTT	CASSYRGLSNQPQHF
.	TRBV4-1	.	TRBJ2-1	TGCGCCAGCAGCCAAGGGCTGGATTGGAATGAGCAGTTCTTC	CASSQGLDWNEQFF
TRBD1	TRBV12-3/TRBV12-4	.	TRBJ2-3	TGTGCCAGCAGTAGACAGGGACCGGGAGATACGCAGTATTTT	CASSRQGPGDTQYF
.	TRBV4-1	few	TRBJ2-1	TGCGCCAGCAGCCAAGATTGGACCACCCCCTACAATGAGCAGTTCTTC	CASSQDWTTPYNEQFF
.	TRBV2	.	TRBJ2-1	TGTGCCAGCAGTGAAGGGTTTGAGCAGTTCTTC	CASSEGFEQFF
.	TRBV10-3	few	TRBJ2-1	TGTGCCATCAGTACCCCGGTCAATGAGCAGTTCTTC	CAISTPVNEQFF